This TCR beta chain originates from a study of sequential checkpoint blockade in melanoma. Study details: First-line arms were nivolumab then ipilimumab, or the reverse, randomized 1:1. Maintenance nivolumab came after either treatment sequence.

Germline CDR1 SGDLS, CDR2 YYNGEE. The CDR3 runs to 15 residues. Trimming cost V 4 bases and J 12 bases, with 25 bases left between them. Sequencing was performed with immunoSEQ multiplex PCR; in TCRdb, only in-frame clones are kept and a portion is missing. This repertoire shows 15,000 to 20,000 clones, 75% to 85% found once; its top ten account for about 40%. The treatment was: randomized to nivolumab then ipilimumab (arm A) or the reverse (arm B). Patients had received no earlier DNA-damaging chemotherapy. PBMC sorting kept live CD3+CD8+ cells without CD19 or CD56. The sequencing used CD8+ T cells sorted from blood (inferred from file names), collected from a patient given nivolumab and ipilimumab in sequence. The chain recombines TRBV9 with TRBJ1-2, with D tentatively TRBD1 (6 bases). The sequence was obtained from a human donor with melanoma. The CDR3 DNA reads as TGTGCCAGCAGCTCTCCATCCGCCTTTTCTTGGGGGCACACCTTC. Its protein is CASSSPSAFSWGHTF.